A selection of T cell receptor beta chains follows, all from one sample in a study of OX40 agonist ivuxolimab in advanced cancers. Assay used: immunoSEQ multiplex PCR; TCRdb lists only in-frame clones, some missing. The sample carries 35,000 to 45,000 clones, 82% recorded once. The sample here was CD4+ or CD8+ T cells sorted from blood, taken in a trial of the OX40 agonist ivuxolimab. Every receptor here comes from an adult with an advanced solid tumor such as melanoma, head and neck, liver or kidney cancer. Each CDR3 is given with its conserved first and last residue. D genes are given only for firm matches. Size is omitted from some rows. Given values are once, few, many or a class for expanded clones.

d_gene	v_gene	abundance	j_gene	CDR3aa	CDR3nt
TRBD1	TRBV7-9	-	TRBJ1-5	CASSSGQGVGQPQHF	TGTGCCAGCAGCTCGGGACAGGGGGTCGGTCAGCCCCAGCATTTT
TRBD2	TRBV2	-	TRBJ2-2	CASSSGGATGELFF	TGTGCCAGCAGTAGCGGGGGGGCAACCGGGGAGCTGTTTTTT
TRBD1	TRBV7-6	-	TRBJ2-7	CASSPRTGKNEQYF	TGTGCCAGCAGTCCAAGGACAGGGAAAAACGAGCAGTACTTC
TRBD1	TRBV2	-	TRBJ2-7	CASNDPPGQGTYEQYF	TGTGCCAGCAATGACCCCCCGGGACAGGGCACCTACGAGCAGTACTTC
-	TRBV5-1	-	TRBJ1-5	CASSQGGSSNQPQHF	TGCGCCAGCTCTCAGGGTGGCTCCAGCAATCAGCCCCAGCATTTT
-	TRBV6-5	once	TRBJ1-2	CASSYFSRQRNSSTF	TGTGCCAGCAGTTACTTTTCCCGACAGAGGAATAGTAGCACCTTC
-	TRBV11-2	-	TRBJ2-1	CASSLTRWGGDEQFF	TGTGCCAGCAGCTTAACCCGCTGGGGCGGAGATGAGCAGTTCTTC
-	TRBV7-6	-	TRBJ2-5	CASSRDSQETQYF	TGTGCCAGCAGCCGAGATTCTCAAGAGACCCAGTACTTC
TRBD1	TRBV19	-	TRBJ1-5	CASSIRGTDNQPQHF	TGTGCCAGTAGTATCCGCGGGACAGACAATCAGCCCCAGCATTTT
-	TRBV11-2	-	TRBJ2-1	CASSLANEQFF	TGTGCCAGCAGCTTAGCCAATGAGCAGTTCTTC
TRBD1	TRBV19	-	TRBJ2-7	CASSTGDPYDEQYF	TGTGCCAGTTCGACAGGGGACCCTTACGACGAGCAGTACTTC
TRBD2	TRBV7-6	-	TRBJ2-2	CASTPGLAGASGTGELFF	TGTGCCAGCACCCCGGGACTAGCGGGAGCATCGGGCACCGGGGAGCTGTTTTTT
-	TRBV6-5	once	TRBJ1-2	CASSYTQQGNGYTF	TGTGCCAGCAGTTACACGCAGCAGGGAAATGGCTACACCTTC
-	TRBV6-1	-	TRBJ1-5	CASSVWMADKNQPQHF	TGTGCCAGCAGTGTATGGATGGCAGACAAAAATCAGCCCCAGCATTTT
TRBD2	TRBV7-3	-	TRBJ2-1	CASSLAGGTSDYNEQFF	TGTGCCAGCAGCTTAGCAGGCGGGACTAGCGACTACAATGAGCAGTTCTTC
-	TRBV27	-	TRBJ1-5	CASSWGLNQPQHF	TGTGCCAGCAGTTGGGGCCTCAATCAGCCCCAGCATTTT
TRBD1	TRBV2	-	TRBJ1-1	CVRLGTGNTEAFF	TGTGTGAGGCTAGGGACAGGGAACACTGAAGCTTTCTTT
TRBD2	TRBV2	-	TRBJ2-5	CASTQSSLAGAETQYF	TGTGCCAGCACCCAAAGCAGCCTAGCGGGAGCCGAGACCCAGTACTTC
-	TRBV6-5	-	TRBJ1-4	CASRPPGAEKLFF	TGTGCCAGCAGACCCCCGGGGGCCGAAAAACTGTTTTTT
TRBD2	TRBV7-3	-	TRBJ2-2	CASSLVSGLAATGELFF	TGTGCCAGCAGCTTAGTAAGCGGACTAGCGGCCACCGGGGAGCTGTTTTTT
-	TRBV7-9	-	TRBJ2-2	CASSPTGTGELFF	TGTGCCAGCAGCCCAACAGGGACCGGGGAGCTGTTTTTT
-	TRBV5-5	-	TRBJ2-5	CASSLEGKDQETQYF	TGTGCCAGCAGCTTGGAAGGAAAAGACCAAGAGACCCAGTACTTC
-	TRBV6-5	-	TRBJ2-1	CASSGGHYNEQFF	TGTGCCAGCAGTGGTGGTCACTACAATGAGCAGTTCTTC
-	TRBV20-1	-	TRBJ1-5	CSAKGDQPQHF	TGCAGTGCTAAGGGGGATCAGCCCCAGCATTTT
-	TRBV5-1	-	TRBJ2-6	CASSFGGANSGANVLTF	TGCGCCAGCAGCTTCGGGGGCGCAAACTCTGGGGCCAACGTCCTGACTTTC
-	TRBV6-6	-	TRBJ1-2	CASSESTGYGYTF	TGTGCCAGCAGCGAATCGACTGGGTATGGCTACACCTTC
TRBD1	TRBV18	once	TRBJ2-1	CASSPPAGTGGNEQFF	TGTGCCAGCTCACCACCGGCCGGGACAGGGGGGAATGAGCAGTTCTTC
TRBD1	TRBV19	-	TRBJ1-2	CASTPRTGAYTNYGYTF	TGTGCCAGTACCCCCCGGACAGGCGCATATACTAACTATGGCTACACCTTC
-	TRBV11-1	-	TRBJ2-7	CASSPGRRTYEQYF	TGTGCCAGCAGCCCCGGTAGGAGGACCTACGAGCAGTACTTC
-	TRBV6-5	-	TRBJ2-3	CASKGVGRSTDTQYF	TGTGCCAGCAAAGGGGTGGGACGGAGCACAGATACGCAGTATTTT